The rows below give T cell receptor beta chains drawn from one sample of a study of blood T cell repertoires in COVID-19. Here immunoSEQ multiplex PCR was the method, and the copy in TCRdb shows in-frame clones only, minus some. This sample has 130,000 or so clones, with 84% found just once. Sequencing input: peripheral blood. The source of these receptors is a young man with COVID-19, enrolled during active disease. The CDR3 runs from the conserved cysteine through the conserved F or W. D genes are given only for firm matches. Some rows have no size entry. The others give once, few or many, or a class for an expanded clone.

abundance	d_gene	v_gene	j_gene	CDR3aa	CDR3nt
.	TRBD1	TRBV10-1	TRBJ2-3	CASSETTGGSPDTQYF	TGCGCCAGCAGTGAGACGACAGGGGGGAGTCCAGATACGCAGTATTTT
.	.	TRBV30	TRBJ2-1	CAWSVRVNEQFF	TGTGCCTGGAGTGTACGCGTCAATGAGCAGTTCTTC
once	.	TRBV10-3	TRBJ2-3	CAISERAGTSTDTQYF	TGTGCCATCAGTGAGAGGGCGGGTACTAGCACAGATACGCAGTATTTT
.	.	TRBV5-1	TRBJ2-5	CASSLAGTIKETQYF	TGCGCCAGCAGCTTAGCAGGGACAATAAAAGAGACCCAGTACTTC
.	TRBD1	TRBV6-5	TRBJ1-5	CASSPGQERQPQHF	TGTGCCAGCAGCCCCGGACAGGAACGTCAGCCCCAGCATTTT
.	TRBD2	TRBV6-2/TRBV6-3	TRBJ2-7	CASSYTLAGDYEQYF	TGTGCCAGCAGTTATACACTAGCGGGAGACTACGAGCAGTACTTC
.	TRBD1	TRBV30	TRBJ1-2	CAWSRDREAYGYTF	TGTGCCTGGTCTCGGGACAGGGAAGCCTATGGCTACACCTTC
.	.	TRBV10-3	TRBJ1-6	CAIRGDSNNSPLHF	TGTGCCATCAGAGGGGACTCGAATAATTCACCCCTCCACTTT
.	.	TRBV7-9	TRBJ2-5	CASSLRGNQETQYF	TGTGCCAGCAGCTTACGAGGAAACCAAGAGACCCAGTACTTC
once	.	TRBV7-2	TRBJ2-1	CASSPSRGRSGGQFF	TGTGCCAGCAGCCCCAGCCGGGGTCGTTCCGGCGGGCAGTTCTTC
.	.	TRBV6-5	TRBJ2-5	CASRPYTGFLETQYF	TGTGCCAGCAGACCCTACACAGGGTTTTTAGAGACCCAGTACTTC
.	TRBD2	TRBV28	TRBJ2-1	CASSLPGGGGNEQFF	TGTGCCAGCAGTTTACCCGGGGGGGGAGGTAATGAGCAGTTCTTC
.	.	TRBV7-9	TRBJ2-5	CASSLSARGSYQETQYF	TGTGCCAGCAGCTTAAGCGCAAGGGGCTCGTACCAAGAGACCCAGTACTTC
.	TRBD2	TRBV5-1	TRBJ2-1	CASSSSGNNYNEQFF	TGCGCCAGCAGCTCTAGCGGAAATAACTACAATGAGCAGTTCTTC
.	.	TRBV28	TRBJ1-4	CASSLRTDLSGGEKLFF	TGTGCCAGCAGTTTGAGGACGGACCTTTCTGGAGGTGAAAAACTGTTTTTT
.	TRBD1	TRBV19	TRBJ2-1	CASSGTDFAYNEQFF	TGTGCCAGTAGTGGGACAGATTTCGCCTACAATGAGCAGTTCTTC
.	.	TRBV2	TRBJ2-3	CASPLRDSTDTQYF	TGTGCCAGCCCTCTGAGGGACTCCACAGATACGCAGTATTTT
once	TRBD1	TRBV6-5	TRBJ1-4	CASSRGQREKLFF	TGTGCCAGCAGTAGGGGACAGAGGGAAAAACTGTTTTTT
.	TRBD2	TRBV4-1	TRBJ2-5	CASSQVEVAGGQETQYF	TGCGCCAGCAGCCAAGTTGAGGTAGCGGGAGGTCAAGAGACCCAGTACTTC
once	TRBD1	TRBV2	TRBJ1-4	CASSPTGGRHEKLFF	TGTGCCAGCAGCCCGACAGGGGGGAGGCATGAAAAACTGTTTTTT
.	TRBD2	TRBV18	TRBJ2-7	CASLLAGAREQYF	TGTGCCAGCTTGCTAGCGGGAGCTCGCGAGCAGTACTTC
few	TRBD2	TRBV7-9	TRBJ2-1	CASSETSGRVEQFF	TGTGCCAGCAGCGAAACTAGCGGGAGGGTTGAGCAGTTCTTC
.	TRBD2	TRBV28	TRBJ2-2	CASSLRETAGELFF	TGTGCCAGCAGTTTGCGGGAGACGGCCGGGGAGCTGTTTTTT
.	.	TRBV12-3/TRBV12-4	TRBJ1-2	CASSGAPYGYTF	TGTGCCAGCAGTGGGGCACCCTATGGCTACACCTTC
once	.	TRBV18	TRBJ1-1	CASSADMNTEAFF	TGTGCCAGCTCAGCAGATATGAACACTGAAGCTTTCTTT
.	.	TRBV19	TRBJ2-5	CASSIEGGETQYF	TGTGCCAGTAGTATAGAGGGGGGAGAGACCCAGTACTTC
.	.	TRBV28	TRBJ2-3	CASSIATDTQYF	TGTGCCAGCAGTATAGCGACAGATACGCAGTATTTT